A selection of T cell receptor beta chains follows, all from one sample in a study of blood T cells in healthy people across ages. TCRdb reanalysed the 5' RACE reads using MiXCR and keeps one entry per CDR3 protein. The sample includes roughly 1.4 million distinct CDR3 sequences, around 59% of them seen just once. Input material: blood. The receptors here all came from a man between 18 and 35 years old in good health. Both conserved end residues are part of each CDR3. D genes are given only for firm matches. For some rows the clone size is stated as once, few or many, or as a class when expanded; others skip it.

. TRBJ2-3 15 TRBV20-1 TRBD2 CSALRGSGGSDTQYF TGCAGTGCCCTACGGGGTAGCGGGGGGTCAGATACGCAGTATTTT
. TRBJ2-7 20 TRBV3-1 . CASSSRSQDHGGWISYEQYF TGTGCCAGCAGCTCACGGAGCCAAGATCATGGGGGCTGGATCTCCTACGAGCAGTACTTC
few TRBJ2-5 14 TRBV6-2/TRBV6-3 . CASSYSSEGETQYF TGTGCCAGCAGTTACTCGAGTGAAGGAGAGACCCAGTACTTC
. TRBJ2-2 14 TRBV6-5 TRBD2 CASSSSGRPGELFF TGTGCCAGCAGTAGCAGCGGGAGGCCTGGGGAGCTGTTTTTT
. TRBJ2-5 14 TRBV7-6 TRBD2 CASSRRGVVETQYF TGTGCCAGCAGCCGCCGGGGGGTAGTTGAGACCCAGTACTTC
. TRBJ2-1 13 TRBV27 . CASSLRGYYEQFF TGTGCCAGCAGTTTAAGGGGGTACTATGAGCAGTTCTTC
. TRBJ2-3 15 TRBV6-4 TRBD2 CASSSERGQADTQYF TGTGCCAGCAGTTCGGAGCGGGGGCAAGCAGATACGCAGTATTTT
few TRBJ1-2 13 TRBV20-1 . CSARSDGLYGYTF TGCAGTGCTAGGAGCGACGGGCTTTATGGCTACACCTTC
. TRBJ2-7 16 TRBV20-1 TRBD2 CSARVRASGRAYEQYF TGCAGTGCTAGAGTGAGGGCTAGCGGGAGGGCCTACGAGCAGTACTTC
few TRBJ2-5 14 TRBV2 . CASSGTDPQETQYF TGTGCCAGCAGTGGGACGGACCCGCAAGAGACCCAGTACTTC
few TRBJ2-7 8 TRBV20-1 . CSVEEQYF TGCAGTGTTGAAGAGCAGTACTTC
. TRBJ2-1 13 TRBV20-1 . CSADASRNNEQFF TGCAGTGCTGACGCTAGCAGGAACAATGAGCAGTTCTTC
few TRBJ2-7 16 TRBV9 . CASSPWRDVGSYEQYF TGTGCCAGCAGCCCCTGGCGGGACGTCGGCTCCTACGAGCAGTACTTC
few TRBJ2-4 12 TRBV12-3/TRBV12-4 . CASSPQGHIQYF TGTGCCAGCAGCCCCCAGGGACACATTCAGTACTTC
. TRBJ2-7 13 TRBV3-1 TRBD2 CASKTSFATEQYF TGTGCCAGCAAGACTAGCTTTGCGACCGAGCAGTACTTC
. TRBJ2-7 14 TRBV29-1 TRBD1 CSARDRTGSYEQYF TGCAGCGCCCGGGACAGAACTGGCTCCTACGAGCAGTACTTC
. TRBJ2-7 14 TRBV14 TRBD1 CASSQSGTVYEQYF TGTGCCAGCAGCCAGTCCGGGACAGTCTACGAGCAGTACTTC
. TRBJ2-7 15 TRBV20-1 . CSARELPRKRYEQYF TGCAGTGCTAGAGAACTGCCCCGAAAACGCTACGAGCAGTACTTC
many TRBJ1-6 9 TRBV20-1 . CSANSPLHF TGCAGTGCCAATTCACCCCTCCACTTT
. TRBJ2-7 16 TRBV19 TRBD2 CASSDGWTSKPCEQYF TGTGCCAGTTCGGACGGGTGGACTAGCAAACCCTGCGAGCAGTACTTC
few TRBJ2-3 13 TRBV29-1 . CSVELVSGDTQYF TGCAGCGTTGAATTGGTTTCGGGAGATACGCAGTATTTT
. TRBJ1-2 14 TRBV2 . CASGPQETNYGYTF TGTGCCAGCGGTCCTCAGGAAACTAACTATGGCTACACCTTC
. TRBJ2-7 15 TRBV12-3/TRBV12-4 TRBD1 CASSLNAGQGYEQYF TGTGCCAGCAGTTTGAACGCGGGACAGGGTTACGAGCAGTACTTC
. TRBJ2-7 15 TRBV6-6 TRBD1 CASSPDRALPYEQYF TGTGCCAGCAGCCCCGACAGGGCCCTCCCCTACGAGCAGTACTTC
. TRBJ2-5 13 TRBV27 . CASSSRVGETQYF TGTGCCAGCAGTTCCAGGGTAGGAGAGACCCAGTACTTC
. TRBJ2-5 14 TRBV5-1 . CASSVRQNQETQYF TGCGCCAGCAGCGTTCGACAGAATCAAGAGACCCAGTACTTC
. TRBJ2-3 14 TRBV7-2 TRBD2 CASSSQRELGTQYF TGTGCCAGCAGCTCACAGCGGGAGTTGGGTACGCAGTATTTT
once TRBJ2-7 18 TRBV20-1 TRBD2 CSARWAGLAELSYYEQYF TGCAGTGCTAGATGGGCAGGGCTAGCGGAACTTAGTTACTACGAGCAGTACTTC
. TRBJ2-7 13 TRBV7-6 . CASSSYRTYEQYF TGTGCCAGCAGCTCATACAGGACCTACGAGCAGTACTTC
. TRBJ2-7 15 TRBV29-1 . CSAEARETTTIEQYF TGCAGCGCTGAAGCTCGGGAAACCACAACCATCGAGCAGTACTTC
. TRBJ2-7 14 TRBV27 TRBD1 CASSLGTGPHEQYF TGTGCCAGCAGTTTAGGGACAGGCCCCCACGAGCAGTACTTC
. TRBJ2-7 16 TRBV28 TRBD1 CASSPGGPWVFYEQYF TGTGCCAGCAGTCCAGGGGGACCCTGGGTTTTTTACGAGCAGTACTTC
. TRBJ1-1 16 TRBV18 TRBD1 CASSSPDWGQGAGAFF TGTGCCAGCTCATCCCCAGACTGGGGACAGGGGGCGGGTGCTTTCTTT